This record concerns one T cell receptor beta chain sequence. Its antigen is still unknown. Base qualities are missing; no much larger clone stands one base away. The donors were healthy, HIV-negative adults with no recently reported acute infections or vaccinations. All donors were Caucasian adults living in Nashville, Tennessee, USA. For unsorted samples, roughly 90 million PBMCs were counted, and genomic DNA was extracted using the QIAamp DNA Blood Mini kit. After blood collection by leukapheresis, PBMCs were isolated using Ficoll-Histopaque density gradient centrifugation and then cryopreserved in the vapor phase of liquid nitrogen. TCR CDR3 regions were amplified from genomic DNA by multiplex PCR using the deep immunoSEQ assay. Extracted genomic DNA from each cell subset was spread evenly across all wells of several immunoSEQ 96-well plates, with each plate serving as a replicate. For unsorted PBMC, approximately 290 ng of genomic DNA, equivalent to about 30,000 T cell genomes, went into each replicate PCR. Ten immunoSEQ deep assay plates were used to sequence the unsorted PBMC genomic DNA. Purified libraries were measured with a Qubit 3.0 fluorometer, size-checked on a Bioanalyzer 2100, and measured again with the KAPA Library Quantification kit. Every immunoSEQ 96-well plate was sequenced on a dedicated single-read 150-cycle Illumina NextSeq 550 flow cell. From the authors' description of their analysis: Because the immunoSEQ output included only junctional sequences and no quality scores, the filtering could not be the same as the filtering used for full-length reads. To assign V/J genes and CDR3, sequences were annotated against IMGT germline references using PyIR, a Python wrapper for IgBLAST v1.9. Reads with weak V/J assignments (E-value above 1e-6), missing CDR3, stop codons, out-of-frame junctions, or ambiguous translated residues were removed. A V3J clonotype was defined by an identical inferred V gene, J gene, and CDR3 amino acid sequence. Percentage overlap between repertoires was computed as shared unique clonotypes divided by the size of the smaller repertoire. RTK rarefaction, the Chao1 estimator, and Recon v2.1 estimates of unobserved clonotypes were used to assess repertoire richness. In its TCRdb copy, this immuneACCESS table keeps in-frame sequences only and misses some clones. Where compared with another copy, unresolved V genes explain less than half of these, and the others have no known cause. V and J calls and clone size are as listed in that table; D and trimming were resolved from the DNA. The sample profile shows about 480,000 clones; around 79% of them were found once. Around 13% of the sample is in the top ten clones.

The germline V gene sets CDR1 to SQVTM and CDR2 to ANQGSEA. The CDR3 runs 14 amino acids, cysteine and phenylalanine included. The kept DNA is CDR3 alone, 42 bases in frame from the first base. The entry originates in a study of shared clonotypes between healthy human individuals (dated by TCRdb to between 2020 and 2021). Describing the broader study: The cohort comprised a couple of women and a few men aged 18 to 49 years. Blood TCR repertoires of four to six healthy adults were deeply sequenced to estimate repertoire size and the extent of clonotype sharing between individuals. To increase sequencing depth and limit assay-specific biases, TCR repertoire library preparation and sequencing were carried out by different laboratories using diverse techniques. Per donor, leukapheresis produced somewhere between about 0.8 and 9 billion PBMCs.

The research as a whole found: The genetic and exposure-history diversity represented was limited by the small number of donors. Sampling was limited to blood, and TCR repertoires in tissue likely differ from TCR repertoires in blood. Pairwise subsampling indicated that sequencing depth was expected to affect the degree of clonotype sharing among donors.

The receptor was derived from a woman aged 35 to 49 in good health. Some clones in this sample may be carry-over from other donors' samples. Recombination connected TRBV29-1 to TRBJ2-5, and TRBD1 matches 8 of the central bases. TRBJ2-7 matches the DNA end more closely, so the J call is doubtful. Source material: PBMCs. The CDR3 protein: CSVEHGTGSSEQYF. At the DNA level, the sequence is TGCAGCGTGGAGCACGGGACAGGTTCATCCGAGCAGTACTTC.